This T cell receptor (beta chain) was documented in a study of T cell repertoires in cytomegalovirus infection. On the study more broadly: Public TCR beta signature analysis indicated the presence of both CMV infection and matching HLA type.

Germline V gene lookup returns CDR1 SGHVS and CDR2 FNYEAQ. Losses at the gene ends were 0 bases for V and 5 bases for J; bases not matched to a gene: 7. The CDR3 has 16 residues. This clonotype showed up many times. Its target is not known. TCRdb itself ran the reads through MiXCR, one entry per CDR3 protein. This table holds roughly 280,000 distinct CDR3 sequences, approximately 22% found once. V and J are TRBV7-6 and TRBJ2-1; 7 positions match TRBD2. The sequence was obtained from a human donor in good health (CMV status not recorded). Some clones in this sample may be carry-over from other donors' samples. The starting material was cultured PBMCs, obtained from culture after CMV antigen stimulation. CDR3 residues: CASSLAPGGFHNEQFF. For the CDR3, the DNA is TGTGCCAGCAGCTTAGCACCGGGAGGTTTCCACAATGAGCAGTTCTTC.